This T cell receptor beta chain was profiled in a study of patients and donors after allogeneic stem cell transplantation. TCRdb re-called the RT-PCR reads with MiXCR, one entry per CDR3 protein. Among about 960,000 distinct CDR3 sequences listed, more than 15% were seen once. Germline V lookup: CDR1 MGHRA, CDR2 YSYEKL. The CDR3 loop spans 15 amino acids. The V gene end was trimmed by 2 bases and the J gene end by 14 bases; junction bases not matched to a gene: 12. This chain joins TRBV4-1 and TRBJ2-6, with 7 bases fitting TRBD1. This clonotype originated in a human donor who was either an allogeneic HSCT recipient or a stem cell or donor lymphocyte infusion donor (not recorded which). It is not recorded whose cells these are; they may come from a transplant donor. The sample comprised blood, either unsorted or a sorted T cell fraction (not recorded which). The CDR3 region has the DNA TGCGCCAGCAGCCAAATCCCCGGGACAGCCACCCTCCTGACTTTC. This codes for CASSQIPGTATLLTF.